These 8 T cell receptor beta chains were sequenced from one sample in a study of OX40 agonist ivuxolimab in advanced cancers. Profiling relied on immunoSEQ multiplex PCR, and the TCRdb table lists in-frame clones only, not all of them. The repertoire has 43,000 or so clones, about 90% of them found once; the top ten carry 6%. The sample was CD4+ or CD8+ T cells sorted from blood, taken in a trial of the OX40 agonist ivuxolimab. The receptors originated from an adult with an advanced solid tumor such as melanoma, head and neck, liver or kidney cancer.

As to this clone: One end of the junction varies from germline; a read error may be responsible. The chain is built from TRBV14 and TRBJ2-7; TRBD2 matches at 11 bases. Per the germline V gene, CDR1 is SGHDN and CDR2 is FVKESK. CDR3 length: 12 amino acids. DNA of the CDR3: TGTGCCAGCAGCCAAGATGGGACTAGCGGAAACTTC. It translates to CASSQDGTSGNF.

The rearrangement links TRBV28 to TRBJ1-6; 12 bases map to TRBD1. Germline CDR1 and CDR2: MDHEN and SYDVKM. Losses at the gene ends were 5 bases for V and 9 bases for J; bases not matched to a gene: 2. The CDR3 extends over 14 amino acids. The CDR3 loop reads CASSQGQGASPLHF. For the CDR3, the DNA is TGTGCCAGCAGTCAGGGACAGGGGGCTTCACCCCTCCACTTT. Full variable domain (outside the CDR3, taken from reference TRBV28 and TRBJ1-6): DVKVTQSSRYLVKRTGEKVFLECVQDMDHENMFWYRQDPGLGLRLIYFSYDVKMKEKGDIPEGYSVSREKKERFSLILESASTNQTSMYLCASSQGQGASPLHFGNGTRLTVT.

Only one count was recorded for this clone. This rearrangement joins TRBV9 to TRBJ2-4, with unresolved D. Trimming took 4 bases from V and 8 from J, leaving 7 bases between them. Germline CDR1 is SGDLS and CDR2 is YYNGEE. The CDR3 is 11 residues long. This CDR3 is CASSTGDIQYF. For the CDR3, the DNA is TGTGCCAGCAGCACGGGCGACATTCAGTACTTC.

The rearrangement joins TRBV2 to TRBJ2-3, with unresolved D. V was trimmed by 10 bases and J by 5 bases, leaving 7 bases between them. This CDR3 has 10 amino acids. Germline V gene lookup returns CDR1 SNHLY and CDR2 FYNNEI. CDR3 loop: CAISGDTQYF. CDR3 DNA: TGTGCCATTTCGGGAGATACGCAGTATTTT.

This sequence joins TRBV19 and TRBJ2-1; D possibly matches TRBD1 or TRBD2 (5 bases each). The germline V gene encodes CDR1 LNHDA and CDR2 SQIVND (reference sequence). CDR3 length: 13 amino acids. With 5 bases removed from V and 10 bases from J, the gap between germline ends came to 15 bases. The CDR3 reads CASSPGWGKEQFF. The CDR3 DNA sequence: TGTGCCAGTAGTCCCGGGTGGGGGAAGGAGCAGTTCTTC.

The chain carries TRBV18 and TRBJ2-6, with D possibly matching TRBD1 (5 bases). The CDR3 sequence is 15 residues long. V lost 3 bases and J lost 3, with 9 bases in between. The germline CDR1 and CDR2 sequences are KGHSH and LQKENI. Written as DNA, the CDR3 is TGTGCCAGCTCACCTCAGGGTCGTGGGGCCAACGTCCTGACTTTC. It translates to CASSPQGRGANVLTF.

The chain combines TRBV5-1 with TRBJ2-1; weak D call: TRBD1 (6 bases). V lost 4 bases and J lost 4, with 15 bases in between. CDR3 length equals 15 residues. In germline, CDR1 is SGHRS, CDR2 YFSETQ. The CDR3 sequence is CASSRSRGGYNEQFF. The CDR3 DNA reads as TGCGCCAGCAGCCGATCCAGGGGCGGGTACAATGAGCAGTTCTTC.

The V and J genes are TRBV11-1 and TRBJ1-1; no reliable D call. Trimming cost V 2 bases and J 2 bases, with 3 bases left between them. The CDR3 contains 12 residues. CDR1 SGHAT and CDR2 FQDESV come from the germline V gene (reference sequence). CDR3 DNA sequence: TGTGCCAGCAGCTTAACAAACACTGAAGCTTTCTTT. This translates into CASSLTNTEAFF.